The clone carrying this TCR beta chain has a handful of counts. Its target is not known. TCRbeta library preparation incorporated unique molecular identifiers. Each CDR3 protein gets one entry after TCRdb re-called the PCR reads with MiXCR. The data contain about 300,000 distinct CDR3 sequences, about 7.3% of them singletons. This specimen belongs to a study of T-cell reconstitution after alpha-beta-depleted transplantation in children. Overall study findings and caveats: The main origin of T-cell counts and diversity one year after transplant was newly produced T cells. Several hundred expanded graft clones reportedly were the source of alpha-beta T cells about two months after transplant. Recipient T cells and thymic progenitors that survived were the source of the high TCRbeta diversity seen at day 60 in some patients.

The TCR was taken from a female patient between 2 and 15 years old who had a stem cell transplant for Fanconi anemia, so the T cells may come from the graft donor. Material: peripheral blood, obtained 360 days after TCRalphabeta/CD19-depleted stem cell transplant.

The chain's CDR3 is CATASRGGQVYTGELFF. In DNA form, the CDR3 reads TGTGCCACCGCGAGTAGAGGAGGACAGGTATACACCGGGGAGCTGTTTTTT. The J gene is TRBJ2-2, the V gene TRBV11-2, with 7 bases fitting TRBD1. This CDR3 contains 17 residues. The germline CDR1 and CDR2 sequences are SGHAT and FQNNGV. The ends lost 10 bases at V and 3 bases at J; junction bases unmatched: 17. The variable domain in full, completed from reference TRBV11-2 and TRBJ2-2, reads EAGVAQSPRYKIIEKRQSVAFWCNPISGHATLYWYQQILGQGPKLLIQFQNNGVVDDSQLPKDRFSAERLKGVDSTLKIQPAKLEDSAVYLCATASRGGQVYTGELFFGEGSRLTVL.